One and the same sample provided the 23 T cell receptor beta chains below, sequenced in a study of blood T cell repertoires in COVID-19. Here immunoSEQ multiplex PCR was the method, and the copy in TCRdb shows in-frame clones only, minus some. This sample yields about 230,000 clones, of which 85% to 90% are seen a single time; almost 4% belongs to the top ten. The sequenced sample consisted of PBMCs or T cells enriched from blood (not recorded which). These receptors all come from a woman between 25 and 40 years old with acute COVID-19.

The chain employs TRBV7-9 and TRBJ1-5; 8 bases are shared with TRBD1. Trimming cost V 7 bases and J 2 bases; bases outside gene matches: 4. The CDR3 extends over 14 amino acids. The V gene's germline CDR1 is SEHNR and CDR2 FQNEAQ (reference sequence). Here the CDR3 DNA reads TGTGCCAGCATCGTGGACAGGGGCAATCAGCCCCAGCATTTT. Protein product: CASIVDRGNQPQHF.

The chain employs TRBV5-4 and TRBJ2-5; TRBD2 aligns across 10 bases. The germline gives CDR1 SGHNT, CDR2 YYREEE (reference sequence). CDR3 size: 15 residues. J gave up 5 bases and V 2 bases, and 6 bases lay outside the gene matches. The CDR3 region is CASSFPSGGQETQYF. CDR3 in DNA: TGTGCCAGCAGCTTCCCTAGCGGGGGTCAGGAGACCCAGTACTTC.

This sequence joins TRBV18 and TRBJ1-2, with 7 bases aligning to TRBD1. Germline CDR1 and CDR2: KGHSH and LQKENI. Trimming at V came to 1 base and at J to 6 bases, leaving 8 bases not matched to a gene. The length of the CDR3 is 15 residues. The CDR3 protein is CASSPLRDRNDGYTF. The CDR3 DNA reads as TGTGCCAGCTCACCACTCCGGGACAGAAACGATGGCTACACCTTC. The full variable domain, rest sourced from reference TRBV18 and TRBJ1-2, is NAGVMQNPRHLVRRRGQEARLRCSPMKGHSHVYWYRQLPEEGLKFMVYLQKENIIDESGMPKERFSAEFPKEGPSILRIQQVVRGDSAAYFCASSPLRDRNDGYTFGSGTRLTVV.

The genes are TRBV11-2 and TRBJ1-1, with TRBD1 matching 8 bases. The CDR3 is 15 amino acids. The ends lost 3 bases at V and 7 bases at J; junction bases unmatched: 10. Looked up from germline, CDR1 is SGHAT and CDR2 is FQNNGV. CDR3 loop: CASSLQPGGQDEAFF. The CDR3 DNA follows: TGTGCCAGCAGCTTGCAACCAGGGGGACAGGATGAAGCTTTCTTT.

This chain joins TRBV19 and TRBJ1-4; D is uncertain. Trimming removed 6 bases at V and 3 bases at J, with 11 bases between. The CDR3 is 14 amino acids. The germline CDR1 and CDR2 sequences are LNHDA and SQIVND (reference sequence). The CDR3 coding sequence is TGTGCCAGTAGGGAGAGCCCATCTAATGAAAAACTGTTTTTT. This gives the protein CASRESPSNEKLFF.

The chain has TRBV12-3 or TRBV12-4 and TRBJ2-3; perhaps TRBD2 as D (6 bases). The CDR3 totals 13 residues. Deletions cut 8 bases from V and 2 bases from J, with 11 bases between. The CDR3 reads CASRGELTDTQYF. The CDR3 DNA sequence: TGTGCCAGCCGCGGGGAACTCACAGATACGCAGTATTTT.

The CDR3 region has the DNA TGTGCCAGCAGCTTGGGGGACAGGGGCTACAATGAGCAGTTCTTC. Amino acid sequence: CASSLGDRGYNEQFF. The chain couples TRBV7-9 to TRBJ2-1; 10 nucleotides match TRBD1. V was clipped by 3 bases and J by 3 bases; unmatched bases: 2. The V gene's germline CDR1 is SEHNR and CDR2 FQNEAQ (reference sequence). The CDR3 contains 15 residues.

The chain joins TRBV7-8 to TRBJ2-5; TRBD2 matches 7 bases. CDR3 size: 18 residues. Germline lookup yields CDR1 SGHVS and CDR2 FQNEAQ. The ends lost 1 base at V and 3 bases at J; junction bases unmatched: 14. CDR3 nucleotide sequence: TGTGCCAGCAGCTTAGACGGACTGAAGTGGCGGGGGAAAGAGACCCAGTACTTC. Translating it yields CASSLDGLKWRGKETQYF.

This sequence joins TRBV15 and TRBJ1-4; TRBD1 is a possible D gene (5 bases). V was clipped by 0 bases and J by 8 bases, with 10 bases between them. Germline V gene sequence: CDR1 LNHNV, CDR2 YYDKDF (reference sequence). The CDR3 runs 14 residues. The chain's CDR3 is CATSREGLWEKLFF. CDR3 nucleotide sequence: TGTGCCACCAGCAGAGAGGGACTTTGGGAAAAACTGTTTTTT.

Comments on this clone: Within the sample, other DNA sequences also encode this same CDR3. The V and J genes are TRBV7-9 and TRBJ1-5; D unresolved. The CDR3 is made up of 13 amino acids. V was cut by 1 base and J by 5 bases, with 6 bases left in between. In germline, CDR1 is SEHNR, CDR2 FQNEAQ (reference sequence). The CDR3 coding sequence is TGTGCCAGCAGCTTAGGCCGGGATCAGCCCCAGCATTTT. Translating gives CASSLGRDQPQHF.

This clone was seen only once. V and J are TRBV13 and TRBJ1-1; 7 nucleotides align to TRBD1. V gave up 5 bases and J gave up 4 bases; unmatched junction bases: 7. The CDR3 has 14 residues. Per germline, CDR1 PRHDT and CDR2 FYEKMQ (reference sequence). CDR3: CASSMRDSLTEAFF. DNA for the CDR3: TGTGCCAGCAGCATGCGGGACAGTCTCACTGAAGCTTTCTTT.

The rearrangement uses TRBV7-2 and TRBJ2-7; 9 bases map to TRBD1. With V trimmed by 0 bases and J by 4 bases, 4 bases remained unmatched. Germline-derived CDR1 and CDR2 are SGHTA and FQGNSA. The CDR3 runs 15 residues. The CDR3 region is CASSLAGTGWYEQYF. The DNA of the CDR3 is TGTGCCAGCAGCTTAGCGGGGACAGGGTGGTACGAGCAGTACTTC.

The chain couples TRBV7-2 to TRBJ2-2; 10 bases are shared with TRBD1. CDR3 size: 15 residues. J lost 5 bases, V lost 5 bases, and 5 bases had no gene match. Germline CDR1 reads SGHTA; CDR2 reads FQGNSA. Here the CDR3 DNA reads TGTGCCAGCAGCCCCGACAGGGGGCTTACCGGGGAGCTGTTTTTT. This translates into CASSPDRGLTGELFF.

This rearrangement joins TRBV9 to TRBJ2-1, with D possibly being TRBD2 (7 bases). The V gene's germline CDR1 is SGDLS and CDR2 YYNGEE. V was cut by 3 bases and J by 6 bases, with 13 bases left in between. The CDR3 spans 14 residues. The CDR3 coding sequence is TGTGCCAGCAGCGGCCGGGGGGCGATCAATGAGCAGTTCTTC. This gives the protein CASSGRGAINEQFF.

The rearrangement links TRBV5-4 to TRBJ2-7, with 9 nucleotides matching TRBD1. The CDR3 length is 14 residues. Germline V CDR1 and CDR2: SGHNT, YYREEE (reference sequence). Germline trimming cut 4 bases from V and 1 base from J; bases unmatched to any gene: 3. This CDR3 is CASSPGTGSYEQYF. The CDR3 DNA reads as TGTGCCAGCAGCCCAGGGACAGGGTCCTACGAGCAGTACTTC.

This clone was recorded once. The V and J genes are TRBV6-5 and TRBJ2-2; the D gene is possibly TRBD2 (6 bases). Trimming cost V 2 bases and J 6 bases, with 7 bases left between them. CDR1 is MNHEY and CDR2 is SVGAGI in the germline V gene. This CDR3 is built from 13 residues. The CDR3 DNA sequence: TGTGCCAGCAGTTACAGGGAGGCCGGGGAGCTGTTTTTT. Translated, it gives CASSYREAGELFF.

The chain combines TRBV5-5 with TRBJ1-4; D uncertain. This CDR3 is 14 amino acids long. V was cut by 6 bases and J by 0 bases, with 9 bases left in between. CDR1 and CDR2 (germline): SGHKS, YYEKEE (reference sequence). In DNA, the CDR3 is TGTGCCAGCAACCCAGTTGCAACTAATGAAAAACTGTTTTTT. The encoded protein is CASNPVATNEKLFF.

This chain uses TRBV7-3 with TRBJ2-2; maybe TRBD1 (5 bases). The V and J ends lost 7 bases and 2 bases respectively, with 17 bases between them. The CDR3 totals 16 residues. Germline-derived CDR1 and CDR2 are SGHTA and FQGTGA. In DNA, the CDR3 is TGTGCCAGCAAGCTTATGGGGCAAATTAACACCGGGGAGCTGTTTTTT. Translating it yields CASKLMGQINTGELFF.

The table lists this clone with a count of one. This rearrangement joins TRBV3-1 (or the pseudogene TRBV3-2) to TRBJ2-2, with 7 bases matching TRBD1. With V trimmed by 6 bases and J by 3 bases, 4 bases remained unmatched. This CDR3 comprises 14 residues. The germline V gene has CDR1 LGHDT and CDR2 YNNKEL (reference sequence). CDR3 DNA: TGTGCCAGCAGTTTGACAGGGTACACCGGGGAGCTGTTTTTT. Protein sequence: CASSLTGYTGELFF.

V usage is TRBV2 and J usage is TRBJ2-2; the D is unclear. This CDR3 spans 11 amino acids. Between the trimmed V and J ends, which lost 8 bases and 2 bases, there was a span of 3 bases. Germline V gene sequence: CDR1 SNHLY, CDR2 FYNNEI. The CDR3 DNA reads TGTGCCAGCCATAACACCGGGGAGCTGTTTTTT. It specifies CASHNTGELFF.

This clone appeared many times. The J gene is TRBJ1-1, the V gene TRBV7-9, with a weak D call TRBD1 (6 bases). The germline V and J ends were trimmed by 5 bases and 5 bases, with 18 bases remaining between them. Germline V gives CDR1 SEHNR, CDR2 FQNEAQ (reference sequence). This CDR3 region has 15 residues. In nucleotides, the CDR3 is TGTGCCAGCAGCCTCTTGGGGGGGGCAGGTACTGAAGCTTTCTTT. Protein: CASSLLGGAGTEAFF.

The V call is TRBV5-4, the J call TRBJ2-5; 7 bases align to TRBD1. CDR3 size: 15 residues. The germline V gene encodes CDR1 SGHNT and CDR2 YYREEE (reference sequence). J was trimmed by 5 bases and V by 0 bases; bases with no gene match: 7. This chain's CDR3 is CASSLEGALGETQYF. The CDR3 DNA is TGTGCCAGCAGCTTGGAGGGGGCCCTTGGGGAGACCCAGTACTTC. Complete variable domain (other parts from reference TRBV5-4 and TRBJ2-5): ETGVTQSPTHLIKTRGQQVTLRCSSQSGHNTVSWYQQALGQGPQFIFQYYREEENGRGNFPPRFSGLQFPNYSSELNVNALELDDSALYLCASSLEGALGETQYFGPGTRLLVL.

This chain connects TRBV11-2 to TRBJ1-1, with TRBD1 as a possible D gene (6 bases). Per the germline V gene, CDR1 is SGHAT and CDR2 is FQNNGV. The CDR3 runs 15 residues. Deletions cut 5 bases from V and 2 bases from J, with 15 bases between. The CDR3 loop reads CASSLTGTSNTEAFF. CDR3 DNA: TGTGCCAGCAGCCTAACCGGGACATCCAACACTGAAGCTTTCTTT.